This entry describes one T cell receptor beta chain. Its specificity is unknown. Autoimmune disease history or systemic immunosuppression led to patient exclusion. V lost 1 base to trimming and J lost 0 bases; unmatched junction nucleotides: 7. CDR3 length: 17 residues. Germline V gene data show CDR1 as SGHAT and CDR2 as FQDESV (reference sequence). This sample stems from a study of OX40 agonist ivuxolimab in advanced cancers. The study, taken as a whole, reports: Researchers did not determine the expanded peripheral T cells' antigen specificity. Both blood CD4+ and CD8+ T cells showed clonal growth by week 6 at 0.1 to 3.0 mg/kg.

The assay was immunoSEQ multiplex PCR, and TCRdb's table has in-frame clones only and misses some. The repertoire holds tens of thousands of clones, with 80% to 90% as singletons. Sequences were derived from CD4+ or CD8+ T cells sorted from blood, sampled in a trial of the OX40 agonist ivuxolimab. The V call is TRBV11-1, the J call TRBJ2-3, with 7 bases matching TRBD2. The sequence came from an adult with an advanced solid tumor such as melanoma, head and neck, liver or kidney cancer. The CDR3 DNA reads TGTGCCAGCAGCTTAGGGGGGGGAAGAAGGAGCACAGATACGCAGTATTTT. Its translation: CASSLGGGRRSTDTQYF.